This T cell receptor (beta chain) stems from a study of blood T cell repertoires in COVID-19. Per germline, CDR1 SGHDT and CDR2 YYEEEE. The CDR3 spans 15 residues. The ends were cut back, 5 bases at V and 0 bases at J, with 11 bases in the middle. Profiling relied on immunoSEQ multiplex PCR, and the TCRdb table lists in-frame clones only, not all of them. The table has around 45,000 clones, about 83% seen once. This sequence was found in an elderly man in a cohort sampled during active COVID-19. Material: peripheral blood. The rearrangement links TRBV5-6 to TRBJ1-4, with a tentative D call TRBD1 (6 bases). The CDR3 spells CASSPQGATNEKLFF. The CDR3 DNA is TGTGCCAGCAGTCCACAGGGTGCAACTAATGAAAAACTGTTTTTT.